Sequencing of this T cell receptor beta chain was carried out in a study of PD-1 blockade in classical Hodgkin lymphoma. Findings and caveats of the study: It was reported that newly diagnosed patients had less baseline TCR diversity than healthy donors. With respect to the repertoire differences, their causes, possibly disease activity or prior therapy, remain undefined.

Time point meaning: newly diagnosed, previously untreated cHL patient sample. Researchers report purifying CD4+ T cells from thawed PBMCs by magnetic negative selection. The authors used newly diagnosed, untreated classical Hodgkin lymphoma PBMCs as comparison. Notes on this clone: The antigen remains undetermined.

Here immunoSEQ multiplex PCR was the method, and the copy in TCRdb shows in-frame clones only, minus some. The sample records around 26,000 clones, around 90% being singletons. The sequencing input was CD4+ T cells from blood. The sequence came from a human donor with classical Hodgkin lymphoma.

The CDR3 region is CASSQDLQAGELFF. CDR3 coding DNA: TGTGCCAGCAGCCAAGATTTACAGGCCGGGGAGCTGTTTTTT. V is TRBV14 and J is TRBJ2-2, with D possibly TRBD1 on 5 matching bases. V was shortened by 0 bases and J by 6 bases, with 8 bases between the two germline ends. Germline V gene lookup returns CDR1 SGHDN and CDR2 FVKESK. The length of the CDR3 is 14 residues.